The 18 T cell receptor beta chains below all came from one sample that was sequenced in a study of blood T cell repertoires in COVID-19 (dated by TCRdb to 2020 to 2022). Library preparation employed the immunoSEQ multiplex PCR assay. In its TCRdb copy, this immuneACCESS table keeps in-frame sequences only and misses some clones. Where compared with another copy, unresolved V genes explain less than half of these, and the others have no known cause. In all, the sample holds 540,000 or so clones, and about 88% of those were seen once. The ten largest clones capture about 8% of the sample. The sample comprised peripheral blood. Receptor source: a woman aged 45-60 years with COVID-19, enrolled during active disease.

The V call is TRBV29-1, the J call TRBJ2-5, with D maybe TRBD1 (6 bases). CDR3 length: 12 amino acids. Germline CDR1 SQVTM, CDR2 ANQGSEA. The V end was cut by 6 bases, the J end by 0 bases, with 8 bases between. The CDR3 spells CSVGDNQETQYF. The CDR3 DNA is TGCAGCGTCGGGGACAACCAAGAGACCCAGTACTTC.

This clone has just one count. The rearrangement links TRBV4-1 to TRBJ2-3, with D perhaps matching TRBD2 (7 bases). Germline V CDR1 and CDR2: MGHRA, YSYEKL. V was clipped by 4 bases and J by 0 bases, with 23 bases between them. The CDR3 is 19 amino acids. The CDR3 region is CASSPVAAGAMSSTDTQYF. CDR3 nucleotide sequence: TGCGCCAGCAGCCCTGTAGCTGCGGGGGCCATGTCTAGCACAGATACGCAGTATTTT.

This chain links TRBV9 with TRBJ1-1; D is unresolved. Between the trimmed V and J ends, which lost 4 bases and 0 bases, there was a span of 10 bases. The CDR3 totals 14 residues. Germline CDR1 is SGDLS and CDR2 is YYNGEE. The CDR3 DNA sequence: TGTGCCAGCAGCCCCTATGACTTGAACACTGAAGCTTTCTTT. Protein product: CASSPYDLNTEAFF. The full variable domain, rest sourced from reference TRBV9 and TRBJ1-1, is DSGVTQTPKHLITATGQRVTLRCSPRSGDLSVYWYQQSLDQGLQFLIQYYNGEERAKGNILERFSAQQFPDLHSELNLSSLELGDSALYFCASSPYDLNTEAFFGQGTRLTVV.

This clone came up a few times. The chain is built from TRBV5-1 and TRBJ1-1, with TRBD1 identical over 10 bases. The CDR3 is 15 residues long. Germline CDR1 SGHRS, CDR2 YFSETQ. V trimming: 6 bases; J trimming: 5 bases; junction bases outside the gene matches: 10. The CDR3 sequence is CASTTGQGLSTEAFF. CDR3 sequence (DNA): TGCGCCAGCACCACGGGACAGGGGTTGAGTACTGAAGCTTTCTTT.

The chain recombines TRBV5-1 with TRBJ1-1; D call uncertain. Trimming cost V 4 bases and J 3 bases, with 13 bases left between them. The CDR3 sequence is 14 residues long. CDR1 is SGHRS, CDR2 YFSETQ, per germline. Here the CDR3 reads CASSIGPTDTEAFF. The CDR3, as DNA: TGCGCCAGCAGCATCGGTCCAACGGACACTGAAGCTTTCTTT.

This chain connects TRBV27 to TRBJ2-1, with TRBD1 identical over 7 bases. The CDR3 spans 17 residues. With 6 bases clipped from V and 0 bases from J, the junction kept 11 bases outside the gene matches. Per germline, CDR1 MNHEY and CDR2 SMNVEV (reference sequence). The CDR3 DNA reads as TGTGCCAGCAGCCGACAGGGATTATATAGCTCCTACAATGAGCAGTTCTTC. This translates into CASSRQGLYSSYNEQFF.

The rearrangement joins TRBV30 to TRBJ1-1; 11 positions match TRBD1. V was clipped by 0 bases and J by 5 bases; unmatched bases: 2. The CDR3 extends over 14 amino acids. Germline CDR1 GTSNPN, CDR2 SVGIG (reference sequence). In DNA, the CDR3 is TGTGCCTGGAGTGTAGGGACAGGGGGAACTGAAGCTTTCTTT. Translating it yields CAWSVGTGGTEAFF.

The chain uses TRBV2 and TRBJ2-1; 9 nucleotides line up with TRBD2. Germline V gives CDR1 SNHLY, CDR2 FYNNEI. J was trimmed by 7 bases and V by 7 bases; bases with no gene match: 14. This CDR3 is 16 amino acids long. CDR3 coding DNA: TGTGCCAGCACCCTACCTGCTAAAGCGGGGGGAAATGAGCAGTTCTTC. Translating gives CASTLPAKAGGNEQFF.

V usage is TRBV11-2 and J usage is TRBJ2-7; D perhaps matches TRBD2 (6 bases). Germline CDR1 is SGHAT and CDR2 is FQNNGV. The CDR3 has 15 amino acids. V gave up 3 bases and J gave up 0 bases, with 12 bases separating them. CDR3 protein: CASSFGTLSSYEQYF. The CDR3 DNA is TGTGCCAGCAGCTTTGGGACTTTAAGCTCCTACGAGCAGTACTTC.

V gene TRBV5-4 combines with J gene TRBJ1-5; 7 bases fit TRBD1. Germline V gives CDR1 SGHNT, CDR2 YYREEE (reference sequence). Trimming removed 0 bases from V and 6 bases from J; junction bases left unmatched: 3. The CDR3 extends over 14 amino acids. The CDR3 here is CASSLDRGSQPQHF. The CDR3 DNA sequence: TGTGCCAGCAGCTTGGACAGGGGCAGTCAGCCCCAGCATTTT.

This chain links TRBV19 with TRBJ1-5, with 8 bases fitting TRBD1. Per the germline V gene, CDR1 is LNHDA and CDR2 is SQIVND (reference sequence). The trim removed 5 bases at V and 2 bases at J, leaving 8 bases unmatched. This CDR3 contains 16 residues. The CDR3 region has the DNA TGTGCCAGTAGTTGGGGGCAGGGGGCAGGCAATCAGCCCCAGCATTTT. Translated, it gives CASSWGQGAGNQPQHF.

V is TRBV6-1 and J is TRBJ2-1; D gene unclear. Trimming removed 1 base from V and 0 bases from J, with 10 bases in between. The CDR3 loop spans 16 amino acids. Germline V gives CDR1 MNHNS, CDR2 SASEGT. The CDR3 bases are TGTGCCAGCAGTGAAGTGCGGTCGAGCTCCTACAATGAGCAGTTCTTC. Amino acid sequence: CASSEVRSSSYNEQFF.

This chain joins TRBV10-3 and TRBJ1-3; D remains ambiguous. Germline V gene lookup returns CDR1 ENHRY and CDR2 SYGVKD. V shed 2 bases and J shed 2 bases, with 13 bases lying between them. The CDR3 covers 16 residues. In DNA form, the CDR3 reads TGTGCCATCAGTGAGATCGCAGGCTTTACTGGAAACACCATATATTTT. It encodes CAISEIAGFTGNTIYF.

The CDR3 DNA sequence: TGTGCCAGCACCCTAGCGGGGGGCTTCACAGATACGCAGTATTTT. Protein: CASTLAGGFTDTQYF. This chain connects TRBV27 to TRBJ2-3; 11 bases are shared with TRBD2. The ends lost 7 bases at V and 2 bases at J; junction bases unmatched: 5. The CDR3 covers 15 residues. Germline V CDR1 and CDR2: MNHEY, SMNVEV (reference sequence).

The V gene is TRBV5-1, the J gene TRBJ1-2; no firm D call. Trimming cost V 1 base and J 3 bases, with 13 bases left between them. Germline CDR1 SGHRS, CDR2 YFSETQ. The CDR3 totals 15 residues. In DNA, the CDR3 is TGCGCCAGCAGCTTGCTCGCCAGACGGGACTATGGCTACACCTTC. As protein: CASSLLARRDYGYTF. The variable domain in full, with the rest retrieved from reference TRBV5-1 and TRBJ1-2, is KAGVTQTPRYLIKTRGQQVTLSCSPISGHRSVSWYQQTPGQGLQFLFEYFSETQRNKGNFPGRFSGRQFSNSRSEMNVSTLELGDSALYLCASSLLARRDYGYTFGSGTRLTVV.

The CDR3 region is CASSESGTGGIGNTIYF. For the CDR3, the DNA is TGCGCCAGCAGTGAGTCTGGGACAGGGGGCATTGGAAACACCATATATTTT. This chain joins TRBV10-2 and TRBJ1-3, with 12 bases that match TRBD1. The CDR3 has 17 amino acids. Germline V CDR1 and CDR2: WSHSY, SAAADI. With V trimmed by 0 bases and J by 3 bases, 3 bases remained unmatched.

This sequence joins TRBV30 and TRBJ2-1, with 8 bases identical to TRBD2. CDR3 length: 14 residues. The V and J ends lost 5 bases and 5 bases, in that order; junction bases with no gene match: 8. Germline V gene data show CDR1 as GTSNPN and CDR2 as SVGIG (reference sequence). The CDR3 DNA reads TGTGCCTGGGAAGCGGGGGCGGTGAACAATGAGCAGTTCTTC. Protein product: CAWEAGAVNNEQFF. The variable domain in full, completed from reference TRBV30 and TRBJ2-1, reads SQTIHQWPATLVQPVGSPLSLECTVEGTSNPNLYWYRQAAGRGLQLLFYSVGIGQISSEVPQNLSASRPQDRQFILSSKKLLLSDSGFYLCAWEAGAVNNEQFFGPGTRLTVL.

V gene TRBV9 combines with J gene TRBJ1-4; unclear D gene. In germline, CDR1 is SGDLS, CDR2 YYNGEE. There are 14 residues in the CDR3. V shed 0 bases and J shed 7 bases, with 10 bases lying between them. The CDR3 bases are TGTGCCAGCAGCGTAGGACACGGGGTTGAAAAACTGTTTTTT. This encodes CASSVGHGVEKLFF.